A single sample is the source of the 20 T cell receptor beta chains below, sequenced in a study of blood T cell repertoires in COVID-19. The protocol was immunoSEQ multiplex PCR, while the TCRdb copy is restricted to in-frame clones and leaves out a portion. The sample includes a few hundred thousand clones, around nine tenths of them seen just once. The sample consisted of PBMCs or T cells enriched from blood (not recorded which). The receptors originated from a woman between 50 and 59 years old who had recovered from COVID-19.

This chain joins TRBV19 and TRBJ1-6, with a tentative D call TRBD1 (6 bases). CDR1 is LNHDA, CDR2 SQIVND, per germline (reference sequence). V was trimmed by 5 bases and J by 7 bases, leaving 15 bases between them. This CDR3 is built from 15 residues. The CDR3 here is CASSENREGNSPLHF. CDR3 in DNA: TGTGCCAGTAGTGAAAACAGGGAGGGCAATTCACCCCTCCACTTT.

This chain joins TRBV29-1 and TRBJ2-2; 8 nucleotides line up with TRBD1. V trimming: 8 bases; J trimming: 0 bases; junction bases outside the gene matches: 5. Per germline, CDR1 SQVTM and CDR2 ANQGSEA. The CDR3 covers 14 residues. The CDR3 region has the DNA TGCAGCACGACGGGACAGGCGAACACCGGGGAGCTGTTTTTT. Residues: CSTTGQANTGELFF.

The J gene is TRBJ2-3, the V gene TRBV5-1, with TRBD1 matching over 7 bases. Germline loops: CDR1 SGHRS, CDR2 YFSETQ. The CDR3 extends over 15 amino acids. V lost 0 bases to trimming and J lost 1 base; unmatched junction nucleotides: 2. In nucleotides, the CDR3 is TGCGCCAGCAGCTTGGTTGGGACAGGCACAGATACGCAGTATTTT. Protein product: CASSLVGTGTDTQYF. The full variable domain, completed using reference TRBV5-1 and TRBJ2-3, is KAGVTQTPRYLIKTRGQQVTLSCSPISGHRSVSWYQQTPGQGLQFLFEYFSETQRNKGNFPGRFSGRQFSNSRSEMNVSTLELGDSALYLCASSLVGTGTDTQYFGPGTRLTVL.

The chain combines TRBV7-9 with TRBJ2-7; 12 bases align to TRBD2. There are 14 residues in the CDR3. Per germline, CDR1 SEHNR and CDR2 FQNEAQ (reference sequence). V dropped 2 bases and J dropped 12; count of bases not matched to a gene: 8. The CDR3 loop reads CASSLLSSGGEAYF. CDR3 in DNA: TGTGCCAGCAGCTTATTATCTAGCGGGGGGGAGGCGTACTTC.

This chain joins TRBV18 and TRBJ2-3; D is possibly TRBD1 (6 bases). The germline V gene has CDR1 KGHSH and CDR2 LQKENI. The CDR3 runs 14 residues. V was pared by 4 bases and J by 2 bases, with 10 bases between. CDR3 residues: CASSLRTDTDTQYF. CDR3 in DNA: TGTGCCAGCTCACTCCGGACAGACACAGATACGCAGTATTTT.

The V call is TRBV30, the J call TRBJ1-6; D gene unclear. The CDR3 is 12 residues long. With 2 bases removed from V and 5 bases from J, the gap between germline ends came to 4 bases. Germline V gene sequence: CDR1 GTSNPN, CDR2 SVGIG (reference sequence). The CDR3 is CAWSQNNSPLHF. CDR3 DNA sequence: TGTGCCTGGAGTCAAAATAATTCACCCCTCCACTTT.

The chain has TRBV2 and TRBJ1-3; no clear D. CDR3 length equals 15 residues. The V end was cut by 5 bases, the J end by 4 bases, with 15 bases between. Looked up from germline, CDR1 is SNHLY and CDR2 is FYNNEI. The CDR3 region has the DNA TGTGCCAGCAGTTCACCTAGGCCTCCGGGAAACACCATATATTTT. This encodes CASSSPRPPGNTIYF.

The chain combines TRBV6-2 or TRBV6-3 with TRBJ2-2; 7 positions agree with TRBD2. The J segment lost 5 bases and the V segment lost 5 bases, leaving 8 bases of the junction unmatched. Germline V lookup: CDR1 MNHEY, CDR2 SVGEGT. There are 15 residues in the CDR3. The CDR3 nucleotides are TGTGCCAGCAGTCTGGCGGGGGTGCAAACCGGGGAGCTGTTTTTT. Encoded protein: CASSLAGVQTGELFF.

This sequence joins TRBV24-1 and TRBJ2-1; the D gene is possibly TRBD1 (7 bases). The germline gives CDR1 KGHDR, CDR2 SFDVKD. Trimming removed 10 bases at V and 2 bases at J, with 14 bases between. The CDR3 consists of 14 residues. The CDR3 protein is CATRGDRAYNEQFF. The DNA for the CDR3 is TGTGCCACTAGGGGGGACAGAGCCTACAATGAGCAGTTCTTC.

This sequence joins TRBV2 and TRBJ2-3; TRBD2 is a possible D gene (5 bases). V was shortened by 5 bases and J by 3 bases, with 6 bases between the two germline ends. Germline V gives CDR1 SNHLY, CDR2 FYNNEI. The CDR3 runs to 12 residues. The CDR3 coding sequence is TGTGCCAGCAGTTGGGAGACAGATACGCAGTATTTT. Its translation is CASSWETDTQYF. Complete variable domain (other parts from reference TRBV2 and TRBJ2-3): EPEVTQTPSHQVTQMGQEVILRCVPISNHLYFYWYRQILGQKVEFLVSFYNNEISEKSEIFDDQFSVERPDGSNFTLKIRSTKLEDSAMYFCASSWETDTQYFGPGTRLTVL.

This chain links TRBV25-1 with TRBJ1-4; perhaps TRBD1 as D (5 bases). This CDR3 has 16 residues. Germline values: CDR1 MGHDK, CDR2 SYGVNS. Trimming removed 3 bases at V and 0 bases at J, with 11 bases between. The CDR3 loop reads CASSDRRDATNEKLFF. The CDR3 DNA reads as TGTGCCAGCAGTGACCGCAGGGATGCAACTAATGAAAAACTGTTTTTT. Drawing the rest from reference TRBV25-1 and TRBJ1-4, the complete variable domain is EADIYQTPRYLVIGTGKKITLECSQTMGHDKMYWYQQDPGMELHLIHYSYGVNSTEKGDLSSESTVSRIRTEHFPLTLESARPSHTSQYLCASSDRRDATNEKLFFGSGTQLSVL.

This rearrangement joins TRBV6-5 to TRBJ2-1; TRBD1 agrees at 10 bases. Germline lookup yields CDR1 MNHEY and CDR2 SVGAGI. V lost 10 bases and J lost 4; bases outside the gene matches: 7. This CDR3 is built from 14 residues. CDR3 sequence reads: CATHGTGEYNEQFF. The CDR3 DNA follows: TGTGCCACCCACGGGACAGGGGAATACAATGAGCAGTTCTTC.

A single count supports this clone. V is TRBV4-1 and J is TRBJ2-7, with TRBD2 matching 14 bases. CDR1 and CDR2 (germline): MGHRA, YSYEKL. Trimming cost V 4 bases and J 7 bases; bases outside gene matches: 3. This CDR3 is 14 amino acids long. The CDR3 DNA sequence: TGCGCCAGCAGCCGACTAGCGGGGGGGCTAGAGCAGTACTTC. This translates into CASSRLAGGLEQYF.

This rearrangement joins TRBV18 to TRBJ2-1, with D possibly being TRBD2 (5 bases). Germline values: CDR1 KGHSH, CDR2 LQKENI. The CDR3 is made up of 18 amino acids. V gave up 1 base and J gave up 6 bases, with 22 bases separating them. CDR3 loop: CASSPQALALAGSNEQFF. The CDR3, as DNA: TGTGCCAGCTCACCACAGGCTTTGGCTCTAGCTGGGAGCAATGAGCAGTTCTTC.

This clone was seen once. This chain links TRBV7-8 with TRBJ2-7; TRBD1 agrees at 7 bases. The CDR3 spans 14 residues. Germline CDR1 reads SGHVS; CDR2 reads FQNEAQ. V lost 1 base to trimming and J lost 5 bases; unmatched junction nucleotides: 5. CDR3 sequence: CASSLVTTGDEQYF. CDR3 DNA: TGTGCCAGCAGCTTAGTAACAACAGGGGACGAGCAGTACTTC.

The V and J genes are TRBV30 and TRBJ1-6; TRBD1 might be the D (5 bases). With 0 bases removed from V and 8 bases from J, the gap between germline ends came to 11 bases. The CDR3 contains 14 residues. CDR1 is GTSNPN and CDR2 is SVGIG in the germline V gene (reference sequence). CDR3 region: CAWSVGRAHSPLHF. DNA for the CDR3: TGTGCCTGGAGTGTAGGCAGGGCGCATTCACCCCTCCACTTT.

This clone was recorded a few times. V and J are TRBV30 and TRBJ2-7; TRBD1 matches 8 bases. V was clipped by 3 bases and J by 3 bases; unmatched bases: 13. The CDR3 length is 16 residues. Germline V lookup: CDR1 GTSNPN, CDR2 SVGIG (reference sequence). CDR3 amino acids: CAWSPPGTGVIYEQYF. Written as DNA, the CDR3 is TGTGCCTGGAGCCCCCCCGGGACAGGAGTTATCTACGAGCAGTACTTC. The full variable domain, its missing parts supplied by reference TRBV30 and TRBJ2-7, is SQTIHQWPATLVQPVGSPLSLECTVEGTSNPNLYWYRQAAGRGLQLLFYSVGIGQISSEVPQNLSASRPQDRQFILSSKKLLLSDSGFYLCAWSPPGTGVIYEQYFGPGTRLTVT.

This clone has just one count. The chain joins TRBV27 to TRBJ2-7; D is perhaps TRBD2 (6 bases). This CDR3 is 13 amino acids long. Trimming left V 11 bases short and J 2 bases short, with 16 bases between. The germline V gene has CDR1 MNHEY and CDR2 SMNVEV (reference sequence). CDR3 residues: CAVQRADTYEQYF. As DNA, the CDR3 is TGTGCCGTCCAGCGGGCAGACACCTACGAGCAGTACTTC.

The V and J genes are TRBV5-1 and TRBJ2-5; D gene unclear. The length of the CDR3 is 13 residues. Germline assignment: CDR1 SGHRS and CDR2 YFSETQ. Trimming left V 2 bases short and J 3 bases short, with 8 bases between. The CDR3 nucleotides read TGCGCCAGCAGCTTTCGGGTCGAAGAGACCCAGTACTTC. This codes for CASSFRVEETQYF.

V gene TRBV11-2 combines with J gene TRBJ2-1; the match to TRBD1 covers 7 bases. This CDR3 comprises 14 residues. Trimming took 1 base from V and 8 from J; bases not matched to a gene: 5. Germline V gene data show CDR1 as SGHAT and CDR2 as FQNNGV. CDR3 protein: CASSLGTGAHEQFF. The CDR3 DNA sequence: TGTGCCAGCAGCTTAGGAACAGGGGCGCATGAGCAGTTCTTC. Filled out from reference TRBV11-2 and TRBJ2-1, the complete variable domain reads EAGVAQSPRYKIIEKRQSVAFWCNPISGHATLYWYQQILGQGPKLLIQFQNNGVVDDSQLPKDRFSAERLKGVDSTLKIQPAKLEDSAVYLCASSLGTGAHEQFFGPGTRLTVL.